A selection of T cell receptor beta chains follows, all from one sample in a study of a mutant IDH1 vaccine in newly diagnosed glioma. These receptors have no identified antigens. Measured with immunoSEQ multiplex PCR; TCRdb has only the in-frame clones, and not every one. The table records around 57,000 clones, 89% of them present only once. The sample was PBMCs, taken from a glioma patient whose treatment included an IDH1 peptide vaccine. Every receptor here comes from a man aged 40-49 years with glioma. CDR3s include the opening cysteine and the closing phenylalanine or tryptophan. The D gene is left open where the match is weak.

V gene	D gene	J gene	CDR3 DNA	CDR3 protein
TRBV15	NA	TRBJ2-1	TGTGCCACCAGCGACCGCCCCCGGGCCTGGCCCGAGCAGTTCTTC	CATSDRPRAWPEQFF
TRBV6-1	NA	TRBJ1-2	TGTGCCAGCAGTGAAGCGCGCACTTACTATGGCTACACCTTC	CASSEARTYYGYTF
TRBV29-1	TRBD2	TRBJ2-6	TGCAGCGTTGAACGGCGGGGGAGTGCTGGGGCCAACGTCCTGACTTTC	CSVERRGSAGANVLTF
TRBV4-1	TRBD2	TRBJ2-1	TGCGCCAGCAGCTACATGGGACTAGCGGGGAGCTCCTACAATGAGCAGTTCTTC	CASSYMGLAGSSYNEQFF
TRBV28	NA	TRBJ1-5	TGTGCCAGCAGTACCCAACCGTCCTATCAGCCCCAGCATTTT	CASSTQPSYQPQHF
TRBV11-2	NA	TRBJ2-1	TGTGCCAGCAGCTTAGGATTCACCGACAATGAGCAGTTCTTC	CASSLGFTDNEQFF
TRBV29-1	TRBD1	TRBJ1-1	TGCAGCGTGTCACAGGGGCCCTTAGGGAACACTGAAGCTTTCTTT	CSVSQGPLGNTEAFF
TRBV5-1	NA	TRBJ2-2	TGCGCCAGCAGCTTGGTGGGCCCTACCGGGGAGCTGTTTTTT	CASSLVGPTGELFF
TRBV5-1	TRBD1	TRBJ1-5	TGCGCCAGCAGCTTGGAGGGACAGGGCAATCAGCCCCAGCATTTT	CASSLEGQGNQPQHF
TRBV25-1	TRBD1	TRBJ1-1	TGTGCCAGCAGCCTCACAGGGGGGAACACTGAAGCTTTCTTT	CASSLTGGNTEAFF
TRBV19	TRBD2	TRBJ2-1	TGTGCCAGTAGTATAGCGGGAGGGCCCTACAATGAGCAGTTCTTC	CASSIAGGPYNEQFF
TRBV6-1	NA	TRBJ1-2	TGTGCCAGCAGTGAATCAGACTTAACTAACTATGGCTACACCTTC	CASSESDLTNYGYTF
TRBV18	TRBD1	TRBJ1-3	TGTGCCAGCTCGGTTAACCAGGGGGGCCCCTCTGGAAACACCATATATTTT	CASSVNQGGPSGNTIYF
TRBV15	TRBD2	TRBJ2-3	TGTGCCACCAGCAGAGGAACTAGCGGTAGCACAGATACGCAGTATTTT	CATSRGTSGSTDTQYF
TRBV7-9	NA	TRBJ2-3	TGTGCCAGCAGCTTCGTCGCAGATACGCAGTATTTT	CASSFVADTQYF
TRBV28	NA	TRBJ1-6	TGTGCCAGCAGTTCATGGTCGCTAGTGGCGCCGGGGCAACCCCTCCACTTT	CASSSWSLVAPGQPLHF
TRBV4-2	TRBD1	TRBJ1-2	TGTGCCAGCAGTCCTGAAGGGGGCGCAAGTCATGGCTACACCTTC	CASSPEGGASHGYTF
TRBV5-1	NA	TRBJ1-1	TGCGCCAGCAAGGAGGGGTCTTACTTGAACACTGAAGCTTTCTTT	CASKEGSYLNTEAFF
TRBV2	TRBD1	TRBJ1-6	TGTGCCAGCCGGACGACGGGACAGGGATTTAATAATTCACCCCTCCACTTT	CASRTTGQGFNNSPLHF
TRBV9	NA	TRBJ2-7	TGTGCCAGCAACGTGGACCAGGACGTCGGCTACGAGCAGTACTTC	CASNVDQDVGYEQYF